This T cell receptor beta chain was recovered during a study of T cell responses to AZD1222 COVID-19 vaccine. Study outcomes and limitations: White British donors predominated, females outnumbered males, and clonal diversity was possibly underestimated.

Details on this clone: Its antigen is not known.

TCRdb's copy holds only in-frame clones and misses some; the assay was immunoSEQ multiplex PCR. Seen here are fewer than 130,000 clones, 80% to 90% observed once, and the top ten hold over 12%. Trimming pared 1 base from V and 5 bases from J, leaving 10 bases between. The CDR3 is made up of 14 amino acids. Germline CDR1 and CDR2: SGHRS and YFSETQ. The TCR was taken from an adult who received the AZD1222 COVID-19 vaccine. This sample comprised peripheral blood, obtained 28 days after the second AZD1222 dose. The chain couples TRBV5-1 to TRBJ2-4; weak D call: TRBD2 (6 bases). The CDR3 DNA sequence: TGCGCCAGCAGCTTGTTGGGGGGACAAAACATTCAGTACTTC. Protein product: CASSLLGGQNIQYF.